This T cell receptor (beta chain) was observed in a study of blood T cell repertoires in COVID-19. This clone was detected only a few times. From germline, CDR1 is LNHDA and CDR2 SQIVND (reference sequence). CDR3 length: 16 amino acids. V dropped 3 bases and J dropped 2 bases, with 16 bases sitting between them. Assay: immunoSEQ multiplex PCR; the TCRdb copy retains only in-frame clones and omits some. In the table there are 150,000 to 160,000 clones, less than 90% of which are singletons. Sequencing input: peripheral blood. The TCR sequence derives from a woman between 65 and 79 years old with acute or convalescent COVID-19. The rearrangement links TRBV19 to TRBJ1-2, with D tentatively TRBD1 (6 bases). The CDR3 is CASSMGAATSNYGYTF. The CDR3 nucleotides read TGTGCCAGTAGTATGGGGGCAGCTACTTCAAACTATGGCTACACCTTC.